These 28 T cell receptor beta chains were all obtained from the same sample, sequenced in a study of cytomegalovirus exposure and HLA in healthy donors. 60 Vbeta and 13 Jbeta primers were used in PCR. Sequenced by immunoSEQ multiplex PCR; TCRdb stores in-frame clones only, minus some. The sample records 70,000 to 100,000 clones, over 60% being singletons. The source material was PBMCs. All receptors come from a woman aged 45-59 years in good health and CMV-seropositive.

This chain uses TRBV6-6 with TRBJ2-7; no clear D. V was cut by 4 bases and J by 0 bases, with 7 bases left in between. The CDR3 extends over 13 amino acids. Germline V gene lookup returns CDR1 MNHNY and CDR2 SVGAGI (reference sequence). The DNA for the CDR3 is TGTGCCAGCAGTTTTACTTCCTCCTACGAGCAGTACTTC. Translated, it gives CASSFTSSYEQYF.

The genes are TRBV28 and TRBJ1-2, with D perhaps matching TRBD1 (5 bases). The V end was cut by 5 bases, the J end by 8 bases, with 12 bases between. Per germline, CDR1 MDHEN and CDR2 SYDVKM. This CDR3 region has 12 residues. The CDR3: CASSLGEFGYTF. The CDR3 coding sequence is TGTGCCAGCAGTCTAGGGGAATTCGGCTACACCTTC.

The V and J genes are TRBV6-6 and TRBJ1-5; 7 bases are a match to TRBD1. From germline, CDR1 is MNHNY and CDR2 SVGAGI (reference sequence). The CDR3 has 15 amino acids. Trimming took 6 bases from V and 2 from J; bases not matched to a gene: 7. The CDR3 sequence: CASSPDRVGNQPQHF. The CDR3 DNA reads TGTGCCAGCAGCCCAGACAGGGTGGGCAATCAGCCCCAGCATTTT.

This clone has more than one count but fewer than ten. CDR3 in DNA: TGTGCCAGCAGTTATGGGACAGGGGCATTCGACGAGCAGTACTTC. Its translation: CASSYGTGAFDEQYF. V and J are TRBV28 and TRBJ2-7; 10 nucleotides line up with TRBD1. The germline CDR1 and CDR2 sequences are MDHEN and SYDVKM. The CDR3 is 15 residues long. V trimming: 4 bases; J trimming: 5 bases; junction bases outside the gene matches: 8. Together with reference TRBV28 and TRBJ2-7, the CDR3 gives the full variable domain: DVKVTQSSRYLVKRTGEKVFLECVQDMDHENMFWYRQDPGLGLRLIYFSYDVKMKEKGDIPEGYSVSREKKERFSLILESASTNQTSMYLCASSYGTGAFDEQYFGPGTRLTVT.

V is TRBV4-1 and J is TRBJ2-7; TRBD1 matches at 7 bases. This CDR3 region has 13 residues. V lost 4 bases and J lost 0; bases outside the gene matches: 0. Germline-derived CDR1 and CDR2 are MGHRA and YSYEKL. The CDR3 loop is CASSRDSSYEQYF. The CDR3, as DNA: TGCGCCAGCAGCCGGGACAGCTCCTACGAGCAGTACTTC.

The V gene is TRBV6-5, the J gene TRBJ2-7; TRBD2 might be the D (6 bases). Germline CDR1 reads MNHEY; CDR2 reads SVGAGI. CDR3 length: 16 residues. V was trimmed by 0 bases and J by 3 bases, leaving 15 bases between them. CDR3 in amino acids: CASSYSLLGTDYEQYF. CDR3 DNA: TGTGCCAGCAGTTACTCCCTCCTAGGGACTGACTACGAGCAGTACTTC.

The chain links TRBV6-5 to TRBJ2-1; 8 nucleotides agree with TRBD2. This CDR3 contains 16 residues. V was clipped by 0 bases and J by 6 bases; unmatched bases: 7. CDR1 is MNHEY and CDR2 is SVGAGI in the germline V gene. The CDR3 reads CASSYSRRGVTNEQFF. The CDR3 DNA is TGTGCCAGCAGTTACTCGAGGCGGGGGGTCACCAATGAGCAGTTCTTC.

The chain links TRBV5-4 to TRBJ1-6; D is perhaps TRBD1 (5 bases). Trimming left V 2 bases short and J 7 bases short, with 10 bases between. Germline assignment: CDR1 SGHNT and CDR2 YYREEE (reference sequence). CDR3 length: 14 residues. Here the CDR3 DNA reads TGTGCCAGCAGCTTCGAGGCAGGGAATTCACCCCTCCACTTT. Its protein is CASSFEAGNSPLHF. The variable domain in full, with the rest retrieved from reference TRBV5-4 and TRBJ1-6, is ETGVTQSPTHLIKTRGQQVTLRCSSQSGHNTVSWYQQALGQGPQFIFQYYREEENGRGNFPPRFSGLQFPNYSSELNVNALELDDSALYLCASSFEAGNSPLHFGNGTRLTVT.

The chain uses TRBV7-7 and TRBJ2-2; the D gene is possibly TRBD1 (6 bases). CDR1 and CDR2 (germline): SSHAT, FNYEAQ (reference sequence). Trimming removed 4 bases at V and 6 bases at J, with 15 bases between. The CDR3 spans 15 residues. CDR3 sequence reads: CASSWGQPGAGELFF. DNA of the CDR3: TGTGCCAGCAGCTGGGGACAACCCGGGGCCGGGGAGCTGTTTTTT.

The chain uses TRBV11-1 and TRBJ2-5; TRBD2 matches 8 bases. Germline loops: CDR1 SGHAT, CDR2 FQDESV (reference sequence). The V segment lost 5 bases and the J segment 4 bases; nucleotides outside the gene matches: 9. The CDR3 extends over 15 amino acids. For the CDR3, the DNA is TGTGCCAGCAGCCCTTCCCGGGGGGGCCGAGAGACCCAGTACTTC. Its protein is CASSPSRGGRETQYF.

The CDR3 DNA reads as TGTGCCAGCAGTTATAGCGGGGGGGCGTTCTACGAGCAGTACTTC. This translates into CASSYSGGAFYEQYF. The chain carries TRBV6-5 and TRBJ2-7, with 11 bases aligning to TRBD2. Trimming at V came to 3 bases and at J to 3 bases, leaving 4 bases not matched to a gene. The CDR3 extends over 15 amino acids. Germline V CDR1 and CDR2: MNHEY, SVGAGI.

The CDR3 nucleotides are TGTGCCAGCAGCCGAGGAACCGGGGAGCTGTTTTTT. Its translation: CASSRGTGELFF. The rearrangement uses TRBV7-2 and TRBJ2-2; D remains ambiguous. This CDR3 contains 12 residues. From germline, CDR1 is SGHTA and CDR2 FQGNSA. V lost 5 bases to trimming and J lost 5 bases, with 6 bases between them.

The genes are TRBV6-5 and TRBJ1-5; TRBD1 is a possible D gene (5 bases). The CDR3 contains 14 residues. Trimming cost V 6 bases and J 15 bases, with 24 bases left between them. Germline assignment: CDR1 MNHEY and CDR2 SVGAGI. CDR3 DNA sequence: TGTGCCAGCAGCTCGACAGCCGCTAAGACCGCATCGCATTTT. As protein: CASSSTAAKTASHF.

CDR3: CASSSGADNKEKLFF. The DNA for the CDR3 is TGTGCCAGCAGCTCAGGGGCAGACAATAAAGAAAAACTGTTTTTT. The chain combines TRBV7-9 with TRBJ1-4; a weak D match, TRBD1 (6 bases). Trimming stripped 4 bases from V and 8 bases from J, with 17 bases between. This CDR3 region has 15 residues. Germline values: CDR1 SEHNR, CDR2 FQNEAQ (reference sequence).

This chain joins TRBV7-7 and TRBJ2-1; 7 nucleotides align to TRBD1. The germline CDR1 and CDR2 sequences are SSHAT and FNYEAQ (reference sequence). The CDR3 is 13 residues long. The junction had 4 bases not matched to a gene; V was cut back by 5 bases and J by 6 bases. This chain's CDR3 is CASSPRQGNEQFF. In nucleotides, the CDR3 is TGTGCCAGCAGCCCCCGACAGGGCAATGAGCAGTTCTTC.

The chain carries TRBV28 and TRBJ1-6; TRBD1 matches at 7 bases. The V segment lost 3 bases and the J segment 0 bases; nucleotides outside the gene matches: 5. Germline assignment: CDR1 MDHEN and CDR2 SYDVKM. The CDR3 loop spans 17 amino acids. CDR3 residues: CASSFDRASSYNSPLHF. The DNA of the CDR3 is TGTGCCAGCAGTTTCGACAGGGCGAGCTCCTATAATTCACCCCTCCACTTT.

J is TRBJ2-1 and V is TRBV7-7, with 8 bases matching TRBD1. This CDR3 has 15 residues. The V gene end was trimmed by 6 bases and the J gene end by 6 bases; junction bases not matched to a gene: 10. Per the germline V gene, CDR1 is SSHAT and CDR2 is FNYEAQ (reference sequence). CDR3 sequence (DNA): TGTGCCAGCAGTATGGGGCAGGGGGCGTCCAATGAGCAGTTCTTC. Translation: CASSMGQGASNEQFF.

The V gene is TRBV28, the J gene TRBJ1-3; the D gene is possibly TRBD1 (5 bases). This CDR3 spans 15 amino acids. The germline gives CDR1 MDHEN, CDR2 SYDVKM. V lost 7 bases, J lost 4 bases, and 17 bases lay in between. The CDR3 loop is CASNPGGVYGNTIYF. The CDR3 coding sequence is TGTGCCAGCAACCCCGGAGGGGTATACGGAAACACCATATATTTT.

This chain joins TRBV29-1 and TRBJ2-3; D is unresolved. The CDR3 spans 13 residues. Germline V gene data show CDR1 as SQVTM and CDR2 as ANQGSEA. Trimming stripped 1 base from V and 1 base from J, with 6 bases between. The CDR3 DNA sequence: TGCAGCGTTGAAGTTGCGGGCACAGATACGCAGTATTTT. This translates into CSVEVAGTDTQYF.

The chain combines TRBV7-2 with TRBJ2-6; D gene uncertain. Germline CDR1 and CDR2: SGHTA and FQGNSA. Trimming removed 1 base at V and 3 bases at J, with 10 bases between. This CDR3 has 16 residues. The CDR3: CASSLETRIGANVLTF. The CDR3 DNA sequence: TGTGCCAGCAGCTTAGAGACCAGGATTGGGGCCAACGTCCTGACTTTC.

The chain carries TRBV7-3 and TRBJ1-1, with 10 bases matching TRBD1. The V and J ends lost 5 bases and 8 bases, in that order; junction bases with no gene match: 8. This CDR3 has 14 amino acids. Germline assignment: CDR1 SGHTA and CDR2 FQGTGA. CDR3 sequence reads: CASSPTGGSREAFF. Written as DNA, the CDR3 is TGTGCCAGCAGCCCGACAGGGGGCTCGAGAGAAGCTTTCTTT.

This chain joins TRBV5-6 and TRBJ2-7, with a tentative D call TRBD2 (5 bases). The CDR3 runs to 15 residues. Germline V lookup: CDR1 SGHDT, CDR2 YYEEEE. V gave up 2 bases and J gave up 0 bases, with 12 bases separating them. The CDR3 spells CASSFISGNSYEQYF. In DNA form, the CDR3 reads TGTGCCAGCAGCTTTATTTCGGGGAACTCCTACGAGCAGTACTTC.

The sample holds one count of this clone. In nucleotides, the CDR3 is TGTGCCAGCAGCGAGACTAGTTCTGTGGCAGATACGCAGTATTTT. Translating gives CASSETSSVADTQYF. V and J are TRBV9 and TRBJ2-3, with a possible D match to TRBD2 (6 bases). Trimming left V 3 bases short and J 4 bases short, with 15 bases between. There are 15 residues in the CDR3. CDR1 and CDR2 (germline): SGDLS, YYNGEE.

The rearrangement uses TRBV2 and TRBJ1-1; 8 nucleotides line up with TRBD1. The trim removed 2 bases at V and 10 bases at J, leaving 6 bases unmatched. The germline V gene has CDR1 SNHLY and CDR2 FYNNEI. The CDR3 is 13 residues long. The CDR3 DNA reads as TGTGCCAGCAGTGAATCTGTAGGACAGGGAGCTTTCTTT. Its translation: CASSESVGQGAFF. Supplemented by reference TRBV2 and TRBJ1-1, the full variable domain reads EPEVTQTPSHQVTQMGQEVILRCVPISNHLYFYWYRQILGQKVEFLVSFYNNEISEKSEIFDDQFSVERPDGSNFTLKIRSTKLEDSAMYFCASSESVGQGAFFGQGTRLTVV.

Written as DNA, the CDR3 is TGTGCCAGCAGTGCGCCCGGGACACAAAGCCCTTACGAGCAGTACTTC. It is translated as CASSAPGTQSPYEQYF. The chain combines TRBV28 with TRBJ2-7, with TRBD1 as a possible D gene (6 bases). The ends were cut back, 5 bases at V and 4 bases at J, with 21 bases in the middle. CDR1 is MDHEN and CDR2 is SYDVKM in the germline V gene. This CDR3 has 16 amino acids.

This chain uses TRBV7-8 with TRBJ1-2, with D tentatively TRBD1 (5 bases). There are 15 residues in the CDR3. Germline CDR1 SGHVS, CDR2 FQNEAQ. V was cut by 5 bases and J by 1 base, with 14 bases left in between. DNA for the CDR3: TGTGCCAGCAGCATCGGGACTGGGGATAACTATGGCTACACCTTC. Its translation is CASSIGTGDNYGYTF.

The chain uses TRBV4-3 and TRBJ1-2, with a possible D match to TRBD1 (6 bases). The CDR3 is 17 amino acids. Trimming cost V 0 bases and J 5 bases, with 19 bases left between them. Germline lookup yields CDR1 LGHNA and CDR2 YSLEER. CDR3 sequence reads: CASSQESFTGGEYGYTF. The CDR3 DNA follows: TGCGCCAGCAGCCAAGAATCTTTCACGGGGGGCGAATATGGCTACACCTTC.

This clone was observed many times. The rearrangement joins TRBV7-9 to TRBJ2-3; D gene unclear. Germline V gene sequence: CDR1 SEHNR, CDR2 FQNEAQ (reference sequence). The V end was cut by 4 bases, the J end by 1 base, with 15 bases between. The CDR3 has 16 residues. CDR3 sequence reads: CASSSSVLPGTDTQYF. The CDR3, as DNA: TGTGCCAGCAGCTCATCAGTTCTCCCCGGCACAGATACGCAGTATTTT.